What follows are 21 T cell receptor beta chains derived from one specimen sequenced in a study of Graves' ophthalmopathy and Graves' hyperthyroidism. Researchers took RNA transcripts and amplified TCR beta CDR3 regions from them. HTBI primers served in a first-round RT-PCR, which a second-round multiplex PCR followed. TCRdb redid the calling of the multiplex PCR reads with MiXCR, one entry per CDR3 protein. Among about 380,000 distinct CDR3 sequences listed, approximately 15% were seen once. Material: peripheral blood. These receptors all stem from a young woman with stable Graves' hyperthyroidism.

The chain couples TRBV2 to TRBJ1-2; 8 bases map to TRBD1. This CDR3 region has 14 residues. Per germline, CDR1 SNHLY and CDR2 FYNNEI. V was pared by 6 bases and J by 6 bases, with 9 bases of the junction left unmatched. CDR3 sequence reads: CASRRDRPEDGYTF. The CDR3 region has the DNA TGTGCCAGCAGGCGGGACAGGCCGGAGGATGGCTACACCTTC.

The chain has TRBV6-4 and TRBJ2-2, with D hard to call. V shed 0 bases and J shed 6 bases, with 8 bases lying between them. Germline V gene data show CDR1 as MRHNA and CDR2 as SNTAGT. CDR3 length equals 14 residues. The CDR3 sequence: CASSDSGPPGELFF. Here the CDR3 DNA reads TGTGCCAGCAGTGACTCAGGCCCGCCCGGGGAGCTGTTTTTT.

This clonotype came up many times. The chain uses TRBV11-2 and TRBJ1-2; TRBD1 matches 7 bases. The CDR3 runs to 14 residues. From germline, CDR1 is SGHAT and CDR2 FQNNGV. V shed 4 bases, J shed 4 bases, and the junction held 6 bases outside the gene matches. This CDR3 reads CASSSPRQGYGYTF. CDR3 DNA sequence: TGTGCCAGCAGCTCCCCCCGACAGGGCTATGGCTACACCTTC.

This clonotype has a count of ten or more. This chain uses TRBV6-5 with TRBJ1-2; D is possibly TRBD1 (6 bases). Trimming took 5 bases from V and 8 from J, leaving 15 bases between them. This CDR3 has 13 amino acids. Germline V gene sequence: CDR1 MNHEY, CDR2 SVGAGI. CDR3 region: CASSLDRREGYTF. The DNA of the CDR3 is TGTGCCAGCAGTCTGGACAGACGAGAGGGCTACACCTTC.

This clonotype was observed many times. The V call is TRBV7-2, the J call TRBJ2-2, with 7 bases matching TRBD2. Trimming at V came to 0 bases and at J to 6 bases, leaving 7 bases not matched to a gene. This CDR3 spans 16 amino acids. Per the germline V gene, CDR1 is SGHTA and CDR2 is FQGNSA. As DNA, the CDR3 is TGTGCCAGCAGCTTAGCAGGGAGGGTTGAGTCCGGGGAGCTGTTTTTT. This gives the protein CASSLAGRVESGELFF.

This clonotype was observed at least ten times. This may come from a read error, since a much larger clone is one base off. This chain connects TRBV6-5 to TRBJ2-4; 10 positions match TRBD1. Germline V gene lookup returns CDR1 MNHEY and CDR2 SVGAGI. The CDR3 runs to 14 residues. CDR3 protein: CASSYRDRGHIKYF. CDR3 in DNA: TGTGCCAGCAGTTACAGGGACAGGGGTCACATTAAGTACTTC.

This clonotype was observed a handful of times. The genes are TRBV11-2 and TRBJ2-7, with D perhaps matching TRBD1 (7 bases). This CDR3 spans 14 amino acids. The germline V gene has CDR1 SGHAT and CDR2 FQNNGV. The germline V and J ends were trimmed by 5 bases and 3 bases, with 14 bases remaining between them. CDR3 in DNA: TGTGCCAGCAGCCGCGGGACAGAAAACTACGAGCAGTACTTC. Translation gives CASSRGTENYEQYF.

CDR3 DNA sequence: TGTGCCAGCAGTTACTCGGGGAGGGACAGGGGATACGAGCAGTACTTC. Protein sequence: CASSYSGRDRGYEQYF. This chain joins TRBV28 and TRBJ2-7; 10 bases fit TRBD1. The V segment lost 4 bases and the J segment 4 bases; nucleotides outside the gene matches: 10. Germline V lookup: CDR1 MDHEN, CDR2 SYDVKM. The CDR3 length is 16 residues.

This clonotype was seen ten or more times. CDR3 DNA sequence: TGTGCCAGCAGTTTGGGATTCATTACTGAAGCTTTCTTT. This encodes CASSLGFITEAFF. The genes are TRBV12-3 or TRBV12-4 and TRBJ1-1; D is unclear. V was pared by 3 bases and J by 5 bases, with 10 bases between. This CDR3 comprises 13 residues.

V usage is TRBV7-6 and J usage is TRBJ2-6, with a weak D call TRBD2 (5 bases). The germline gives CDR1 SGHVS, CDR2 FNYEAQ. The CDR3 is 15 residues long. The ends were cut back, 3 bases at V and 4 bases at J, with 10 bases in the middle. Here the CDR3 DNA reads TGTGCCAGCAGCTTGAGGGTAGTGGGGGCCAACGTCCTGACTTTC. Protein sequence: CASSLRVVGANVLTF.

V usage is TRBV9 and J usage is TRBJ1-1, with 7 bases identical to TRBD1. Germline V lookup: CDR1 SGDLS, CDR2 YYNGEE. CDR3 size: 13 residues. The trim removed 4 bases at V and 11 bases at J, leaving 11 bases unmatched. The CDR3 loop is CASSPTGTRGAFF. The CDR3 DNA follows: TGTGCCAGCAGCCCGACAGGGACTCGGGGGGCTTTCTTT. Using reference TRBV9 and TRBJ1-1 for the parts outside the CDR3, the full variable domain is DSGVTQTPKHLITATGQRVTLRCSPRSGDLSVYWYQQSLDQGLQFLIQYYNGEERAKGNILERFSAQQFPDLHSELNLSSLELGDSALYFCASSPTGTRGAFFGQGTRLTVV.

This rearrangement joins TRBV7-8 to TRBJ1-5, with D maybe TRBD1 (6 bases). The length of the CDR3 is 14 residues. V lost 5 bases to trimming and J lost 9 bases, with 17 bases between them. Germline V gives CDR1 SGHVS, CDR2 FQNEAQ. The CDR3 here is CASSVTGAVGPQHF. The CDR3, as DNA: TGTGCCAGCAGCGTGACGGGGGCGGTGGGGCCCCAGCATTTT.

This clonotype appeared once. The rearrangement joins TRBV6-5 to TRBJ2-5; the D is unclear. The ends were cut back, 5 bases at V and 7 bases at J, with 11 bases in the middle. Looked up from germline, CDR1 is MNHEY and CDR2 is SVGAGI. The CDR3 covers 12 residues. In DNA form, the CDR3 reads TGTGCCAGCAGTCCGGTTGCCGGGACCCAGTACTTC. Its translation: CASSPVAGTQYF.

This clonotype has only a few counts. This chain links TRBV7-6 with TRBJ1-1; 10 positions agree with TRBD1. In germline, CDR1 is SGHVS, CDR2 FNYEAQ. This CDR3 region has 16 residues. Trimming cost V 8 bases and J 3 bases; bases outside gene matches: 12. DNA for the CDR3: TGTGCCAGCGGAACGCCGGGACAGGGGTTCCACACTGAAGCTTTCTTT. Translation gives CASGTPGQGFHTEAFF.

The V and J genes are TRBV2 and TRBJ2-2, with 8 positions matching TRBD1. The germline gives CDR1 SNHLY, CDR2 FYNNEI. With 4 bases clipped from V and 7 bases from J, the junction kept 2 bases outside the gene matches. The CDR3 length is 13 residues. The CDR3 reads CASSVDRDGELFF. The CDR3, as DNA: TGTGCCAGCAGTGTGGACAGGGACGGGGAGCTGTTTTTT.

This clonotype showed up many times. V gene TRBV6-1 combines with J gene TRBJ1-5, with 7 positions matching TRBD1. J lost 6 bases, V lost 5 bases, and 4 bases had no gene match. This CDR3 has 13 residues. Germline V gene lookup returns CDR1 MNHNS and CDR2 SASEGT. The CDR3 protein is CASSPDRVQPQHF. CDR3 DNA: TGTGCCAGCAGTCCAGACAGGGTTCAGCCCCAGCATTTT.

This clonotype has just a few counts. The gene calls are TRBV11-2 and TRBJ2-2; D unresolved. CDR3 length equals 16 residues. Between the trimmed V and J ends, which lost 5 bases and 3 bases, there was a span of 16 bases. Germline loops: CDR1 SGHAT, CDR2 FQNNGV. CDR3: CASSPPVGLYTGELFF. CDR3 nucleotides: TGTGCCAGCAGCCCACCTGTGGGCTTGTACACCGGGGAGCTGTTTTTT. Complete variable domain (other parts from reference TRBV11-2 and TRBJ2-2): EAGVAQSPRYKIIEKRQSVAFWCNPISGHATLYWYQQILGQGPKLLIQFQNNGVVDDSQLPKDRFSAERLKGVDSTLKIQPAKLEDSAVYLCASSPPVGLYTGELFFGEGSRLTVL.

Ten or more counts support this clonotype. The rearrangement joins TRBV6-5 to TRBJ1-1; D might be TRBD1 (5 bases). The CDR3 consists of 13 residues. Trimming removed 2 bases from V and 4 bases from J, with 8 bases in between. The germline V gene has CDR1 MNHEY and CDR2 SVGAGI. The CDR3 loop reads CASSYGGSTEAFF. The CDR3 nucleotides are TGTGCCAGCAGTTACGGGGGGAGCACTGAAGCTTTCTTT.

This clonotype was seen more than once but under ten times. The junction departs from the called germline gene at one end, perhaps through a read error. The chain joins TRBV12-5 to TRBJ1-2; tentatively, D is TRBD1 (5 bases). The V gene's germline CDR1 is LGHNT and CDR2 FRNRAP. The CDR3 is 12 residues long. For the CDR3, the DNA is TGTGCTAATGGTTCCCAGGGTAATGGCTACACCTTC. As protein: CANGSQGNGYTF.

This clonotype was picked up many times. The rearrangement joins TRBV10-3 to TRBJ1-2, with 9 nucleotides matching TRBD1. J lost 8 bases, V lost 6 bases, and 7 bases had no gene match. The CDR3 contains 13 residues. Germline V gives CDR1 ENHRY, CDR2 SYGVKD. The CDR3 protein is CAISATGGRGYTF. DNA of the CDR3: TGTGCCATCAGCGCAACAGGGGGCCGAGGCTACACCTTC.

This clonotype was seen ten or more times. The rearrangement joins TRBV6-2 or TRBV6-3 to TRBJ2-2, with D maybe TRBD1 (5 bases). CDR1 and CDR2 from the germline V gene are MNHEY and SVGEGT. V was trimmed by 8 bases and J by 1 base, leaving 20 bases between them. This CDR3 region has 17 residues. The CDR3 DNA is TGTGCCAGCGCCAAACCCCTGGGGCAGAGGAACACCGGGGAGCTGTTTTTT. It translates to CASAKPLGQRNTGELFF.